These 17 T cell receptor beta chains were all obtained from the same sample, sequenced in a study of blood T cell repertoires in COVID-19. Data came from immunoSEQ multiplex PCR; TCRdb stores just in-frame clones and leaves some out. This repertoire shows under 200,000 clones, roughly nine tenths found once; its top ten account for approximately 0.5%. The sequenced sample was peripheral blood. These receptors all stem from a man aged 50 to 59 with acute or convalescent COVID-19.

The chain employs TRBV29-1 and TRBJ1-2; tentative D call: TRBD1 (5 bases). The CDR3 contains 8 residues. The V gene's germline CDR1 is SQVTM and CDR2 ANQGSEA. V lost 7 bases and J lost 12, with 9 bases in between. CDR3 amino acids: CSEGRDTF. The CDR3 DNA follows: TGCAGCGAGGGGAGGGACACCTTC.

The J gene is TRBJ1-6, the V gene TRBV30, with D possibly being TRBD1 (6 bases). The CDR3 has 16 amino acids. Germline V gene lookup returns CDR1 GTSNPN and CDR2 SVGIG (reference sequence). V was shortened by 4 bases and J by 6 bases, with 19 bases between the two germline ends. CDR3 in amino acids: CAWNEGGNWRNSPLHF. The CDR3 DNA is TGTGCCTGGAACGAGGGGGGGAATTGGCGTAATTCACCCCTCCACTTT.

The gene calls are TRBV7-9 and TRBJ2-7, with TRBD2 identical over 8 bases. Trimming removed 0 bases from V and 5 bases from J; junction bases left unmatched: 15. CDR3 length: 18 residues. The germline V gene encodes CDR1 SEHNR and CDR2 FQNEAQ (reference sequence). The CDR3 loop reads CASSLAGGAGDARNEQYF. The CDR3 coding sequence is TGTGCCAGCAGCTTAGCGGGCGGAGCGGGAGATGCAAGAAACGAGCAGTACTTC.

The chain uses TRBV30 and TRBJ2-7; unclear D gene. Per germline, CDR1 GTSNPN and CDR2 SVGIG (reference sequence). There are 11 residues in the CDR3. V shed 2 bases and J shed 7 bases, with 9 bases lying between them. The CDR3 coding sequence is TGTGCCTGGAGTACCCACGGGGAGCAGTACGTC. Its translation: CAWSTHGEQYV.

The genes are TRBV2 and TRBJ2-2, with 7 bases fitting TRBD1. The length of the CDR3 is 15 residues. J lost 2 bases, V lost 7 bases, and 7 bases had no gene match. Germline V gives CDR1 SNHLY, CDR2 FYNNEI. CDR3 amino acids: CASNPGQRNTGELFF. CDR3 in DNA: TGTGCCAGCAACCCGGGACAGCGAAACACCGGGGAGCTGTTTTTT.

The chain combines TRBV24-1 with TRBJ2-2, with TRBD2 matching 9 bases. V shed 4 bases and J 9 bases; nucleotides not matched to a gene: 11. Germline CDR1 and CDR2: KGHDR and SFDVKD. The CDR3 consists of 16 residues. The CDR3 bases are TGTGCCACCAGTGACCAACTAGCGGGCGCGGGCAGGGAGCTGTTTTTT. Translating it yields CATSDQLAGAGRELFF.

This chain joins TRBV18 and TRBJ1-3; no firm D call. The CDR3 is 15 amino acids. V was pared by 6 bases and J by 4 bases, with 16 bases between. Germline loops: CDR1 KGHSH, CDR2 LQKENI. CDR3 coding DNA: TGTGCCAGCTCCCCCAGGCAGGTCTCCGGAAACACCATATATTTT. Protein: CASSPRQVSGNTIYF.

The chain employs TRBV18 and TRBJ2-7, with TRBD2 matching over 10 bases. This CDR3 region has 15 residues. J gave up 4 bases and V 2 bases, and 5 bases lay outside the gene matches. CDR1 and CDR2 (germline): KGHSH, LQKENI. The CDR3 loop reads CASSPYPSGSYEQYF. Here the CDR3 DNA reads TGTGCCAGCTCACCATACCCTAGCGGGAGTTACGAGCAGTACTTC.

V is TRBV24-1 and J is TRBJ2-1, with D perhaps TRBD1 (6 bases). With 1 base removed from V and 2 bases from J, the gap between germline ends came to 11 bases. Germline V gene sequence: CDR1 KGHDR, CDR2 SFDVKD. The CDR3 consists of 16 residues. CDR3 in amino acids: CATSDFRRTAYNEQFF. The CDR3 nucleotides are TGTGCCACCAGTGATTTCCGACGGACAGCCTACAATGAGCAGTTCTTC.

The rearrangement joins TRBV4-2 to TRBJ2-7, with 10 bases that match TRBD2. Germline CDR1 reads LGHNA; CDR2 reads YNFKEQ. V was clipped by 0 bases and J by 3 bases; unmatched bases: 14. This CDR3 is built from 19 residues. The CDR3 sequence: CASSQESWASGRISYEQYF. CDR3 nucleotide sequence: TGTGCCAGCAGCCAAGAATCTTGGGCTAGCGGGAGAATAAGCTACGAGCAGTACTTC.

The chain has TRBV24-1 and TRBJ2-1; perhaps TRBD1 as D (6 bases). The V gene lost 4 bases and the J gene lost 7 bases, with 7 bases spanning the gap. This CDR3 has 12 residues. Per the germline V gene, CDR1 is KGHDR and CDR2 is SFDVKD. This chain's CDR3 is CATSERGNEQFF. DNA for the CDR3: TGTGCCACCAGTGAGAGGGGGAATGAGCAGTTCTTC.

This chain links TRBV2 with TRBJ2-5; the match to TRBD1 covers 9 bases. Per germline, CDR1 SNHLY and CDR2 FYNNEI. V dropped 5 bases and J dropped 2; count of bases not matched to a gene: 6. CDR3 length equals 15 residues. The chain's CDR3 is CASSSQGALQETQYF. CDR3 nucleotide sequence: TGTGCCAGCAGTTCACAGGGGGCTCTGCAAGAGACCCAGTACTTC. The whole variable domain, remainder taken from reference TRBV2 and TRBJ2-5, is EPEVTQTPSHQVTQMGQEVILRCVPISNHLYFYWYRQILGQKVEFLVSFYNNEISEKSEIFDDQFSVERPDGSNFTLKIRSTKLEDSAMYFCASSSQGALQETQYFGPGTRLLVL.

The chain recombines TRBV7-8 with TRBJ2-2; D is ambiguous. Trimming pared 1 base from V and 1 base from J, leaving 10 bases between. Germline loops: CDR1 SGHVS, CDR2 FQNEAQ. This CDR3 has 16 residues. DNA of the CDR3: TGTGCCAGCAGCTTAGTTTCGGTGAAGAACACCGGGGAGCTGTTTTTT. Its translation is CASSLVSVKNTGELFF.

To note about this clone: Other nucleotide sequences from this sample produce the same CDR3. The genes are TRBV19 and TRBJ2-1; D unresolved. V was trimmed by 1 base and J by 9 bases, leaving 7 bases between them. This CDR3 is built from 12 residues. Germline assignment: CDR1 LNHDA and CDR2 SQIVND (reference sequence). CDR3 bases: TGTGCCAGTAGTATAGTGAGAGGTGAGCAGTTCTTC. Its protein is CASSIVRGEQFF.

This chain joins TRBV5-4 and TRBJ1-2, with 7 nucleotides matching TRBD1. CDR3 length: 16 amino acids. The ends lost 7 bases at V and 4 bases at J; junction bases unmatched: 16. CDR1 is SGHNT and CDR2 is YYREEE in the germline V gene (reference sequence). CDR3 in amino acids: CASGIGQDPILYGYTF. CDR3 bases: TGTGCCAGCGGCATTGGACAGGACCCCATCCTCTATGGCTACACCTTC.

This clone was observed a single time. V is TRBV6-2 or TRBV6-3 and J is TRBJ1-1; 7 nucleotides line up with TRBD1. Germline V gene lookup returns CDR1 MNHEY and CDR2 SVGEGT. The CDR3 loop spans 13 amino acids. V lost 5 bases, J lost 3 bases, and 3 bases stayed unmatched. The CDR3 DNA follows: TGTGCCAGCAGTCCCCAGGGGGACACTGAAGCTTTCTTT. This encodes CASSPQGDTEAFF.

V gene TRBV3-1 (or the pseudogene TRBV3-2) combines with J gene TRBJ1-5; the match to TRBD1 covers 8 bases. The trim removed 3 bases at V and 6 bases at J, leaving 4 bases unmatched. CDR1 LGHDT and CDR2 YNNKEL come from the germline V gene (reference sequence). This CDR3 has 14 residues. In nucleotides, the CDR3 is TGTGCCAGCAGCCAGACAGGGGAGGCTCAGCCCCAGCATTTT. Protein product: CASSQTGEAQPQHF.